This entry describes one T cell receptor (beta chain). What antigen it recognizes has not been identified. These data belong to a study of T cells expressing NK-cell markers (dated by TCRdb to about 2020). The study in broad terms: Three sorted T-cell subsets (CD3+CD56+NKG2C+, CD3+CD56+NKG2C- and CD3+CD56-NKG2C+) from seven to nine donors had their TCR beta-chain repertoires profiled. All eight donors whose samples were sequenced were randomly selected healthy volunteers, three of them men and five women. Seven of the eight sequenced donors were HCMV-seropositive and one was HCMV-seronegative. The libraries were sequenced on Illumina HiSeq 2000/2500, MiSeq or NextSeq, producing 2 x 150 bp reads. What the research found in general, with its limitations: In several donors, the dominant CD3+CD56+NKG2C+ clonotypes were among the top 10 CD8+ clonotypes and accounted for about 1.0-7.5% of CD8+ T cells. Those dominant clonotypes were again the most abundant among CD3+CD56-NKG2C+ cells in several donors, at roughly 25-65%. Whether the expanded NKG2C-expressing T cell clones were specific for HCMV antigens remained unclear.

Instrument on record: Illumina HiSeq 2000. TCR beta cDNA libraries were prepared using 5'RACE template switching, which introduced a universal primer site and unique molecular identifiers. Synthesis of cDNA was primed from the TCR beta constant segment and was followed by two consecutive PCR amplification steps. Concerning the study's data processing: Reads were demultiplexed and grouped by UMI with MIGEC, and clonotypes were assembled and quantified with MiTCR. To exclude erroneous sequences, only TCR cDNA sequences supported by at least two reads were retained. The tcR package was used for downstream repertoire analysis, with clonotypes matched between fractions based on CDR3 nucleotide sequence plus V segment. VDJmatch was used to annotate antigen specificity against VDJdb, with one amino acid substitution in CDR3 permitted. With the reads reprocessed by TCRdb, a single entry stands for each CDR3 protein sequence and no DNA is reported. The V and J calls and clone size come from TCRdb's table, not from the authors' own analysis. The data table for this sample lists a few hundred thousand distinct CDR3 sequences. The top ten clonotypes cover about 1.5% of the sample.

HCMV serostatus was determined by detecting HCMV-specific IgG in serum with a commercial ELISA kit. Peripheral blood mononuclear cells were isolated from blood by Ficoll density gradient centrifugation. The germline V gene provides CDR1 WSHSY and CDR2 SAAADI. Reading from cysteine to phenylalanine, the CDR3 counts 16 amino acids. The DNA sequence is not available. The specimen sequenced was blood T cells: a sorted CD56 or NKG2C T cell subset, CD4+ or CD8+ T cells, or bulk PBMC T cells (not recorded which). The clonotype was recovered from a woman in her forties or fifties in good health. Donor details come from another sample of the same person, matched by shared clones. Rearrangement joined TRBV10-2 to TRBJ2-3; TCRdb indicates TRBD2, and absent DNA this call remains unverified. The CDR3 amino acid sequence is: CASRKSGTSGSDTQYF.